This TCR beta chain was found in a study of siplizumab effects on memory and regulatory T cells. Study outcomes and limitations: Roughly 75-95% of proliferating CD4+ or CD8+ clones lacked an assignable naive or memory phenotype. Proliferating siplizumab-cultured Tregs lacked confirmed suppressive function. Reactions containing siplizumab showed mappable alloreactive CD4+ clones averaging around 70% Treg-derived, versus around 25% in controls.

As for this clone: The antigen is unknown.

Assayed TCR templates numbered 80,000 to 100,000 for each sample. TCRdb's table, derived via immunoSEQ multiplex PCR, lists solely in-frame clones and lacks some. The sample holds approximately 58,000 clones; more than 80% are singletons and the top ten take 35% to 45%. Specimen: CD8+ T cells sorted from blood. This sequence was found in a human donor in good health.

CDR3: CASSLTGFGYTF. CDR3 bases: TGTGCCAGCAGCCTGACAGGATTTGGCTACACCTTC. V usage is TRBV27 and J usage is TRBJ1-2; D is possibly TRBD1 (6 bases). V gave up 6 bases and J gave up 7 bases, with 12 bases separating them. This CDR3 is 12 amino acids long. Germline-derived CDR1 and CDR2 are MNHEY and SMNVEV (reference sequence).